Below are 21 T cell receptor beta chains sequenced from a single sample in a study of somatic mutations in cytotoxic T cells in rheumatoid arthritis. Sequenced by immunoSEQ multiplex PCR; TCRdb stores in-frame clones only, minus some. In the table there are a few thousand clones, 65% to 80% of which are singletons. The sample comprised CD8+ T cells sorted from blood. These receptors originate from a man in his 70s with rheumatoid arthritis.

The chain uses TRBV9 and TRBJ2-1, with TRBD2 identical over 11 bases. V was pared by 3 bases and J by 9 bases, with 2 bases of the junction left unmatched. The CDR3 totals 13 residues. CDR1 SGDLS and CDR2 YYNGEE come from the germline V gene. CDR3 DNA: TGTGCCAGCAGCGGGGGACTAGCGGTTGAGCAGTTCTTC. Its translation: CASSGGLAVEQFF.

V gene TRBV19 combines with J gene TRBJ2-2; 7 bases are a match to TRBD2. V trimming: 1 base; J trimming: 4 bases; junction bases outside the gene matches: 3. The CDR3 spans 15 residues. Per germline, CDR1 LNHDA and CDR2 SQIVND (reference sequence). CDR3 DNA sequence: TGTGCCAGTAGTATAGGTGGGGGGGGCACCGGGGAGCTGTTTTTT. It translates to CASSIGGGGTGELFF.

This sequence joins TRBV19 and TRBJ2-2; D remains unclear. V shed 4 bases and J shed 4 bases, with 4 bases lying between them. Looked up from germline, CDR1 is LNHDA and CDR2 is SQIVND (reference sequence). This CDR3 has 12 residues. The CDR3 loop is CASSTFTGELFF. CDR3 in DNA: TGTGCCAGTAGTACATTCACCGGGGAGCTGTTTTTT.

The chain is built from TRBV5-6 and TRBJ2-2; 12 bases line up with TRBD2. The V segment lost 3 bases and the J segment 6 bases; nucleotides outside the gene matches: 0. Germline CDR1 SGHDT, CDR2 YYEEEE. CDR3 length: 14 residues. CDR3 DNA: TGTGCCAGCAGCTCTAGCGGGGGGGCCGGGGAGCTGTTTTTT. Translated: CASSSSGGAGELFF. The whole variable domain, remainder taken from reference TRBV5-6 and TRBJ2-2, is DAGVTQSPTHLIKTRGQQVTLRCSPKSGHDTVSWYQQALGQGPQFIFQYYEEEERQRGNFPDRFSGHQFPNYSSELNVNALLLGDSALYLCASSSSGGAGELFFGEGSRLTVL.

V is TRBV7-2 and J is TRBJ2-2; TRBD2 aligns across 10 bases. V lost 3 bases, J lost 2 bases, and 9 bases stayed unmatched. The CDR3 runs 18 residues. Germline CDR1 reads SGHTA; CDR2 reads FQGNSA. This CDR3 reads CASSFPEGLAANTGELFF. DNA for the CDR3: TGTGCCAGCAGCTTTCCAGAAGGACTAGCGGCCAACACCGGGGAGCTGTTTTTT.

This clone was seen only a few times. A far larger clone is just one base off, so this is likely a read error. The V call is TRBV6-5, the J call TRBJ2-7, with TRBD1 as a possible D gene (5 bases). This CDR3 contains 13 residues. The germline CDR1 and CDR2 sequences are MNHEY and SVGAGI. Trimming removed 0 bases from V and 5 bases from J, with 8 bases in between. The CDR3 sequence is CASSYSGPDEQYF. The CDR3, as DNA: TGTGCCAGCAGTTACTCGGGGCCTGACGAGCAGTACTTC.

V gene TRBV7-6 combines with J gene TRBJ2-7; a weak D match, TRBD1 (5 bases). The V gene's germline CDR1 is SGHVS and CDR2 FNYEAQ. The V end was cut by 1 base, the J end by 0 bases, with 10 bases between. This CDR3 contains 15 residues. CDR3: CASSLEGMSSYEQYF. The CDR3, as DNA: TGTGCCAGCAGCTTAGAGGGGATGAGCTCCTACGAGCAGTACTTC.

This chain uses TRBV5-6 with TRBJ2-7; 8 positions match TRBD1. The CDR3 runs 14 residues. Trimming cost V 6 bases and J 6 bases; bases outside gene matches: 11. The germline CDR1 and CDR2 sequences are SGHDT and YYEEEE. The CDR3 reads CASNSVETGVEQYF. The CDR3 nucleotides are TGTGCCAGCAACTCGGTTGAGACAGGGGTCGAGCAGTACTTC.

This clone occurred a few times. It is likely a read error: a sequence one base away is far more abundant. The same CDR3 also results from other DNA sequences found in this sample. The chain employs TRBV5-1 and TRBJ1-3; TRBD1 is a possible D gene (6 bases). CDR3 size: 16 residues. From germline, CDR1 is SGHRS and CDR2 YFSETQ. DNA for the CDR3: TGCGCCAGCAGCTCGGACAGCCAGAGCTCTGGAAACACCATATACTTT. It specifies CASSSDSQSSGNTIYF.

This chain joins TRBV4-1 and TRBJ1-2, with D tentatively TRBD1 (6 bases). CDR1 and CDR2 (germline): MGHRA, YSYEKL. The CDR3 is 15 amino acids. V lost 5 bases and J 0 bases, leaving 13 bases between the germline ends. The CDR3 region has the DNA TGCGCCAGCAGCTCGGGGGGGGCAACTAACTATGGCTACACCTTC. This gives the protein CASSSGGATNYGYTF.

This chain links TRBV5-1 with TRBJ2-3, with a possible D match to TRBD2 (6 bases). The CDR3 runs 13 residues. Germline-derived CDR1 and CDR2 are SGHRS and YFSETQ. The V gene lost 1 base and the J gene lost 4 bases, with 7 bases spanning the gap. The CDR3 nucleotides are TGCGCCAGCAGCTTGACGGGGGCAGATACGCAGTATTTT. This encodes CASSLTGADTQYF.

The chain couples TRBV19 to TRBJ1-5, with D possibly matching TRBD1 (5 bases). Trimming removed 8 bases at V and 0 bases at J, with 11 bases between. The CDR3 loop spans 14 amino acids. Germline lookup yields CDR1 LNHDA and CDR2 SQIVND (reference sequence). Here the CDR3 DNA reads TGTGCCAGTTCGAGACAGAGTAGCAATCAGCCCCAGCATTTT. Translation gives CASSRQSSNQPQHF.

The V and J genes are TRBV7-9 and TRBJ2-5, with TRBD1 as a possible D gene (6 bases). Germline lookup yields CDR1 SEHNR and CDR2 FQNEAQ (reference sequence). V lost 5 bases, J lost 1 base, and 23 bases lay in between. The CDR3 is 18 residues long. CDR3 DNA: TGTGCCAGCAGCCCAGGAGCTCGGGACACCAGCTTCCAAGAGACCCAGTACTTC. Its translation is CASSPGARDTSFQETQYF.

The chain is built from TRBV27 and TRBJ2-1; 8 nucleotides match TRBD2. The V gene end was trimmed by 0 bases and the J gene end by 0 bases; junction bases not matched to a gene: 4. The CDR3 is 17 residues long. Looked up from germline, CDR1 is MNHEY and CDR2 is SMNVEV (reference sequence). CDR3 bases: TGTGCCAGCAGTTTATCCGGGGGGGGCCACTCCTACAATGAGCAGTTCTTC. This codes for CASSLSGGGHSYNEQFF.

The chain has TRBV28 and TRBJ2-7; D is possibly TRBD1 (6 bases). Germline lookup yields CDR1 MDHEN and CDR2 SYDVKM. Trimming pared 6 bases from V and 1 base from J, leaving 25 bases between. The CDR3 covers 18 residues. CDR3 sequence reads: CASSRYPPGLGHSYEQYF. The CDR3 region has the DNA TGTGCCAGCAGCCGTTATCCCCCAGGGTTGGGACATTCCTACGAGCAGTACTTC.

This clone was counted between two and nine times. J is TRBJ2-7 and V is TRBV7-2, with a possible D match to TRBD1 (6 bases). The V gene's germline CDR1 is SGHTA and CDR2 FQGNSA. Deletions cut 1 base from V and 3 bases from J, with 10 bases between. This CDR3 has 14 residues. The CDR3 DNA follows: TGTGCCAGCAGCTTAGGTGGACAGTTCTACGAGCAGTACTTC. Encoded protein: CASSLGGQFYEQYF.

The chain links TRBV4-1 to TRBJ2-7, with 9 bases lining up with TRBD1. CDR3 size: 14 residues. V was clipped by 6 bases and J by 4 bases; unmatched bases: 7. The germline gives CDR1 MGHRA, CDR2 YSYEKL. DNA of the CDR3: TGCGCCAGCAGTGCCGGGACAGGGATTTACGAGCAGTACTTC. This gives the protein CASSAGTGIYEQYF.

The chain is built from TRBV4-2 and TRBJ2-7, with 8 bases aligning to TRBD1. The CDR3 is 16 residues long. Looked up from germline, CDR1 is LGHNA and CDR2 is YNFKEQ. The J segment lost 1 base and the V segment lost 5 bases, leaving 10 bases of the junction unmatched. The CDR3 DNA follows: TGTGCCAGCAGCGACCGGACAGGGAGATTTTCCTACGAGCAGTACTTC. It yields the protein CASSDRTGRFSYEQYF.

CDR3 sequence: CAISDPRGKREGTDTQYF. The CDR3 DNA sequence: TGTGCCATCAGTGACCCTCGGGGGAAGCGGGAGGGCACAGATACGCAGTATTTT. The chain recombines TRBV10-3 with TRBJ2-3, with 9 bases lining up with TRBD2. V was clipped by 3 bases and J by 1 base; unmatched bases: 11. CDR1 and CDR2 from the germline V gene are ENHRY and SYGVKD. The CDR3 length is 18 residues.

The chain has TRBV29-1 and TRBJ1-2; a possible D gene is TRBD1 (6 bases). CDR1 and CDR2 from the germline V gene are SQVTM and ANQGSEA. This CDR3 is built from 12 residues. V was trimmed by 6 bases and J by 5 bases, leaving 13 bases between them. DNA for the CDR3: TGCAGCGTCGTCCGGGACAAATATGGCTACACCTTC. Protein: CSVVRDKYGYTF.

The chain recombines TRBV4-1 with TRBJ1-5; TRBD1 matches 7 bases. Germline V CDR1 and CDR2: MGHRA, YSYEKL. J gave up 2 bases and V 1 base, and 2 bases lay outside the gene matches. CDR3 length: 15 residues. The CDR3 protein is CASSQAGGRNQPQHF. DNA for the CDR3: TGCGCCAGCAGCCAAGCAGGGGGTCGCAATCAGCCCCAGCATTTT.